This T cell receptor (beta chain) was sequenced for a study of cytomegalovirus exposure and HLA in healthy donors. Germline loops: CDR1 SEHNR, CDR2 FQNEAQ (reference sequence). CDR3 length equals 13 residues. V lost 7 bases and J 5 bases, leaving 14 bases between the germline ends. Both 60 Vbeta primers and 13 Jbeta primers went into the PCR. The method was immunoSEQ multiplex PCR; TCRdb's version includes in-frame clones alone and lacks a portion of them. The table lists 68,000 or so clones. The sequence was obtained from a female donor in good health and CMV-seropositive. The sequenced material came from PBMCs. The chain uses TRBV7-9 and TRBJ1-2, with D maybe TRBD1 (6 bases). CDR3 in DNA: TGTGCCAGCATCAGCCTACAGGGTTATGGCTACACCTTC. The encoded protein is CASISLQGYGYTF.